The 28 T cell receptor beta chains presented below share a single source sample, sequenced in a study of T-cell reconstitution after alpha-beta-depleted transplantation in children. TCRbeta library preparation incorporated unique molecular identifiers. A single record per CDR3 protein comes from TCRdb applying MiXCR to the PCR reads. The repertoire holds approximately 230,000 distinct CDR3 sequences, with more than 20% as singletons. The input for sequencing was PBMCs, mostly from graft donor cells, taken 360 days after TCRalphabeta/CD19-depleted stem cell transplant. All receptors derive from a female patient aged 2-10 years who had a stem cell transplant for congenital amegakaryocytic thrombocytopenia, so the T cells may come from the graft donor.

As regards this clonotype: At one of its ends the junction is not consistent with the germline gene, which may arise from a read error. The chain's CDR3 is CASSLVGGQGSEEPQRF. The CDR3 nucleotides read TGTGCCAGCAGCTTAGTCGGGGGACAGGGAAGCGAGGAGCCCCAGCGTTTT. The rearrangement joins TRBV11-1 to TRBJ1-5, with 9 bases aligning to TRBD1. The CDR3 covers 17 residues. Germline CDR1 and CDR2: SGHAT and FQDESV (reference sequence).

This clonotype has ten or more counts. V and J are TRBV5-1 and TRBJ2-4, with TRBD2 matching 7 bases. CDR1 SGHRS and CDR2 YFSETQ come from the germline V gene. The CDR3 consists of 13 residues. Trimming cost V 5 bases and J 8 bases; bases outside gene matches: 7. The CDR3 bases are TGCGCCAGCAGGGACATCCGGGAGGACATTCAGTACTTC. This codes for CASRDIREDIQYF.

This clonotype turned up a few times. The chain has TRBV14 and TRBJ2-7; the D gene is possibly TRBD2 (5 bases). CDR3 size: 17 residues. The V gene lost 4 bases and the J gene lost 3 bases, with 22 bases spanning the gap. CDR1 and CDR2 (germline): SGHDN, FVKESK. As DNA, the CDR3 is TGTGCCAGCAGCCCCCTTGGGCGAGCAAACGAGGGCTACGAGCAGTACTTC. Translated, it gives CASSPLGRANEGYEQYF.

V usage is TRBV4-1 and J usage is TRBJ1-1; maybe TRBD1 (5 bases). The V and J ends lost 2 bases and 3 bases respectively, with 7 bases between them. The CDR3 loop spans 13 amino acids. Germline lookup yields CDR1 MGHRA and CDR2 YSYEKL. CDR3 DNA: TGCGCCAGCAGCCAAACAGGTTACACTGAAGCTTTCTTT. Translated: CASSQTGYTEAFF.

This chain links TRBV6-5 with TRBJ2-7, with 16 bases fitting TRBD2. Trimming removed 0 bases from V and 4 bases from J; junction bases left unmatched: 0. This CDR3 is 16 amino acids long. Germline CDR1 is MNHEY and CDR2 is SVGAGI. The CDR3 DNA sequence: TGTGCCAGCAGTTACTCGGGACTAGCGGGAGGGTACGAGCAGTACTTC. This sequence encodes CASSYSGLAGGYEQYF.

The chain joins TRBV7-9 to TRBJ2-5; tentatively, D is TRBD1 or TRBD2 (5 bases each). The germline gives CDR1 SEHNR, CDR2 FQNEAQ (reference sequence). V was pared by 4 bases and J by 1 base, with 13 bases between. The CDR3 runs 15 residues. CDR3 DNA: TGTGCCAGCAGCTATCGGGACGGACCCCAAGAGACCCAGTACTTC. This translates into CASSYRDGPQETQYF.

This clonotype was counted ten times or more. Written as DNA, the CDR3 is TGCGCCAGCAGCCAAGATCCGGCAGGGGGCGTGAACACTGAAGCTTTCTTT. Translation gives CASSQDPAGGVNTEAFF. The chain is built from TRBV4-1 and TRBJ1-1; TRBD1 matches at 8 bases. V dropped 0 bases and J dropped 0; count of bases not matched to a gene: 6. From germline, CDR1 is MGHRA and CDR2 YSYEKL. The CDR3 is made up of 17 amino acids.

Turning to this clonotype: One end of the junction is discordant with germline, which a read error may explain. The chain links TRBV20-1 to TRBJ1-2; 8 bases align to TRBD1. The CDR3 is 15 residues long. Germline V lookup: CDR1 DFQATT, CDR2 SNEGSKA (reference sequence). DNA for the CDR3: TGCAGTGCTAGTCTCGCTTCAGGGGGCCGGTATGCCTACACCTTC. This encodes CSASLASGGRYAYTF.

This clonotype was seen more than once but under ten times. CDR3 amino acids: CASSLGSQHF. The CDR3 region has the DNA TGTGCCAGCAGCTTAGGATCCCAGCATTTT. The chain joins TRBV7-7 to TRBJ1-5; D uncertain. This CDR3 spans 10 amino acids. The germline V and J ends were trimmed by 1 base and 11 bases, with 3 bases remaining between them. CDR1 and CDR2 (germline): SSHAT, FNYEAQ (reference sequence).

This clonotype was seen more than once but under ten times. V and J are TRBV7-2 and TRBJ2-5, with D tentatively TRBD1 or TRBD2 (5 bases each). V lost 1 base and J lost 8, with 14 bases in between. The CDR3 is 14 amino acids. Looked up from germline, CDR1 is SGHTA and CDR2 is FQGNSA. The CDR3 DNA reads as TGTGCCAGCAGCTTAGACCCGGGGACGGGAACCCAGTACTTC. Encoded protein: CASSLDPGTGTQYF. The whole variable domain, filled in from reference TRBV7-2 and TRBJ2-5, reads GAGVSQSPSNKVTEKGKDVELRCDPISGHTALYWYRQSLGQGLEFLIYFQGNSAPDKSGLPSDRFSAERTGGSVSTLTIQRTQQEDSAVYLCASSLDPGTGTQYFGPGTRLLVL.

A word on this clonotype: This may be a read error, as it is one base from a much larger clone. V usage is TRBV28 and J usage is TRBJ2-7; no firm D call. Germline V gives CDR1 MDHEN, CDR2 SYDVKM. The V end lost 3 bases, the J end lost 7 bases, and 13 bases lay between the germline ends. The CDR3 runs to 13 residues. The CDR3: CASSLEVWEEQYF. In DNA, the CDR3 is TGTGCCAGCAGTTTGGAAGTCTGGGAAGAGCAGTACTTC. The entire variable domain, with the rest obtained from reference TRBV28 and TRBJ2-7, is as follows: DVKVTQSSRYLVKRTGEKVFLECVQDMDHENMFWYRQDPGLGLRLIYFSYDVKMKEKGDIPEGYSVSREKKERFSLILESASTNQTSMYLCASSLEVWEEQYFGPGTRLTVT.

The chain uses TRBV28 and TRBJ2-3; 12 bases map to TRBD2. This CDR3 comprises 15 residues. Looked up from germline, CDR1 is MDHEN and CDR2 is SYDVKM. V shed 2 bases, J shed 5 bases, and the junction held 2 bases outside the gene matches. In DNA form, the CDR3 reads TGTGCCAGCAGTTTAGTGGGACTAGCGGGAGATACGCAGTATTTT. Its protein is CASSLVGLAGDTQYF. The variable domain in full, with the rest retrieved from reference TRBV28 and TRBJ2-3, is DVKVTQSSRYLVKRTGEKVFLECVQDMDHENMFWYRQDPGLGLRLIYFSYDVKMKEKGDIPEGYSVSREKKERFSLILESASTNQTSMYLCASSLVGLAGDTQYFGPGTRLTVL.

This clonotype was seen a handful of times. The chain uses TRBV5-1 and TRBJ2-3; D remains ambiguous. This CDR3 comprises 15 residues. V dropped 4 bases and J dropped 2 bases, with 14 bases sitting between them. Per germline, CDR1 SGHRS and CDR2 YFSETQ. The CDR3 coding sequence is TGCGCCAGCAGCCGATACGGGTTATACACAGATACGCAGTATTTT. Protein: CASSRYGLYTDTQYF. The entire variable domain, with the rest obtained from reference TRBV5-1 and TRBJ2-3, is as follows: KAGVTQTPRYLIKTRGQQVTLSCSPISGHRSVSWYQQTPGQGLQFLFEYFSETQRNKGNFPGRFSGRQFSNSRSEMNVSTLELGDSALYLCASSRYGLYTDTQYFGPGTRLTVL.

The V call is TRBV20-1, the J call TRBJ1-5, with D possibly TRBD1 on 5 matching bases. Per germline, CDR1 DFQATT and CDR2 SNEGSKA (reference sequence). CDR3 size: 13 residues. Trimming removed 6 bases from V and 7 bases from J, with 16 bases in between. The CDR3 coding sequence is TGCAGTGCCTTGGTCCCGAAGGGGCAGCCCCAGCATTTT. Protein product: CSALVPKGQPQHF.

As regards this clonotype: This could be a read error, since a much larger clone is one nucleotide away. The chain is built from TRBV6-5 and TRBJ2-3; D remains ambiguous. This CDR3 has 16 residues. Germline lookup yields CDR1 MNHEY and CDR2 SVGAGI. CDR3 amino acids: CSSSYQDGDGTDTQYF. DNA of the CDR3: TGTTCCAGCAGTTACCAGGACGGCGACGGCACAGATACGCAGTATTTT.

This clonotype was detected only a few times. V and J are TRBV7-9 and TRBJ2-3; D unclear. The CDR3 is 17 residues long. The ends were cut back, 3 bases at V and 1 base at J, with 17 bases in the middle. Germline CDR1 SEHNR, CDR2 FQNEAQ (reference sequence). CDR3 DNA sequence: TGTGCCAGCAGCTTGGGATTAGGAAGACACGGCACAGATACGCAGTATTTT. Translation: CASSLGLGRHGTDTQYF.

This clonotype showed up just a few times. The chain has TRBV7-8 and TRBJ2-3; 7 bases map to TRBD2. The CDR3 is 18 amino acids. Trimming at V came to 5 bases and at J to 2 bases, leaving 16 bases not matched to a gene. Germline CDR1 SGHVS, CDR2 FQNEAQ. CDR3 region: CASSSNRPGLTYTDTQYF. The CDR3 nucleotides read TGTGCCAGCAGCAGCAACAGACCGGGACTAACATACACAGATACGCAGTATTTT.

This clonotype has just a few counts. The chain uses TRBV20-1 and TRBJ1-6; TRBD1 might be the D (5 bases). Trimming removed 0 bases from V and 9 bases from J, with 12 bases in between. This CDR3 contains 14 residues. Germline V gene lookup returns CDR1 DFQATT and CDR2 SNEGSKA (reference sequence). CDR3 protein: CSAREGGGFSPLHF. CDR3 DNA: TGCAGTGCTAGAGAGGGGGGGGGATTTTCACCCCTCCACTTT.

Comments on this clonotype: A read error may be the cause here, since a much bigger clone is one base away. The chain carries TRBV11-2 and TRBJ2-7, with 7 nucleotides matching TRBD1. The V segment lost 10 bases and the J segment 5 bases; nucleotides outside the gene matches: 11. The CDR3 has 13 residues. From germline, CDR1 is SGHAT and CDR2 FQNNGV. The CDR3 sequence is CAIRGGQRDEQYF. The CDR3 bases are TGTGCCATCAGAGGGGGACAGAGGGACGAGCAGTACTTC.

There are a few counts of this clonotype. This chain joins TRBV28 and TRBJ1-5, with D possibly TRBD1 on 6 matching bases. From germline, CDR1 is MDHEN and CDR2 SYDVKM. Trimming stripped 2 bases from V and 6 bases from J, with 14 bases between. CDR3 length: 15 residues. The CDR3, as DNA: TGTGCCAGCAGTTTAGCTGGCCAGGGGTCTCAGCCCCAGCATTTT. Amino acid sequence: CASSLAGQGSQPQHF.

This clonotype has only a few counts. The chain recombines TRBV7-6 with TRBJ1-2; maybe TRBD1 (5 bases). The CDR3 contains 15 residues. The germline V gene has CDR1 SGHVS and CDR2 FNYEAQ. V was trimmed by 5 bases and J by 3 bases, leaving 16 bases between them. For the CDR3, the DNA is TGTGCCAGCAGCCCCGCGGGGGTGGCACACTATGGCTACACCTTC. Its protein product is CASSPAGVAHYGYTF.

This sequence joins TRBV24-1 and TRBJ2-1; D may be TRBD1 (5 bases). CDR3 length equals 17 residues. Trimming pared 1 base from V and 5 bases from J, leaving 17 bases between. Germline loops: CDR1 KGHDR, CDR2 SFDVKD. The DNA for the CDR3 is TGTGCCACCAGTGATTTAGGCCAGGGTGGATGGAACAATGAGCAGTTCTTC. Amino acid sequence: CATSDLGQGGWNNEQFF.

This clonotype was detected a few times. CDR3 protein: CANDVPTQYF. Written as DNA, the CDR3 is TGTGCCAACGACGTGCCGACCCAGTACTTC. V usage is TRBV9 and J usage is TRBJ2-5; D ambiguous. Germline loops: CDR1 SGDLS, CDR2 YYNGEE. This CDR3 region has 10 residues. Trimming shortened V by 9 bases and J by 7 bases, and 10 bases separated the two germline ends.

This clonotype was counted a few times. This chain uses TRBV7-2 with TRBJ2-1; D may match TRBD1 or TRBD2 (5 bases each). This CDR3 contains 20 residues. The germline V gene encodes CDR1 SGHTA and CDR2 FQGNSA. The V end lost 2 bases, the J end lost 3 bases, and 26 bases lay between the germline ends. DNA for the CDR3: TGTGCCAGCAGCTTACGCCTAGCAAAGGGGATAGATAGTTTCTACAATGAGCAGTTCTTC. Its translation: CASSLRLAKGIDSFYNEQFF. The full variable domain, rest sourced from reference TRBV7-2 and TRBJ2-1, is GAGVSQSPSNKVTEKGKDVELRCDPISGHTALYWYRQSLGQGLEFLIYFQGNSAPDKSGLPSDRFSAERTGGSVSTLTIQRTQQEDSAVYLCASSLRLAKGIDSFYNEQFFGPGTRLTVL.

This clonotype showed up many times. The chain recombines TRBV20-1 with TRBJ2-1; 12 bases agree with TRBD2. Germline loops: CDR1 DFQATT, CDR2 SNEGSKA (reference sequence). The CDR3 length is 15 residues. With V trimmed by 1 base and J by 6 bases, 4 bases remained unmatched. CDR3 coding DNA: TGCAGTGCTAGAGTCGGACTAGCGGGACTCAATGAGCAGTTCTTC. It translates to CSARVGLAGLNEQFF.

The chain employs TRBV12-3 or TRBV12-4 and TRBJ1-6; a possible D gene is TRBD1 (6 bases). Trimming took 3 bases from V and 10 from J, leaving 16 bases between them. CDR3 size: 15 residues. CDR3 protein: CASSFGMGARSPLHF. In DNA form, the CDR3 reads TGTGCCAGCAGTTTTGGTATGGGGGCGCGATCACCCCTCCACTTT.

V gene TRBV3-1 combines with J gene TRBJ1-5; D perhaps matches TRBD1 (5 bases). CDR1 LGHDT and CDR2 YNNKEL come from the germline V gene (reference sequence). The CDR3 extends over 16 amino acids. Trimming left V 3 bases short and J 3 bases short, with 15 bases between. The DNA of the CDR3 is TGTGCCAGCAGCCAGGGGCCAAGGTCGGCCAATCAGCCCCAGCATTTT. Protein sequence: CASSQGPRSANQPQHF.

This chain links TRBV6-5 with TRBJ2-2, with a weak D call TRBD1 (5 bases). Germline V gene lookup returns CDR1 MNHEY and CDR2 SVGAGI. Trimming cost V 7 bases and J 4 bases, with 19 bases left between them. CDR3 length: 16 amino acids. Written as DNA, the CDR3 is TGTGCCAGCACCACTAACAGGCCTCCGAGCACCGGGGAGCTGTTTTTT. Its translation: CASTTNRPPSTGELFF.